Each of the 18 T cell receptor beta chains below was sequenced from the same sample in a study of type 1 regulatory T cells. One entry per CDR3 protein, called by TCRdb with MiXCR from the reads. Found here are about 18,000 distinct CDR3 sequences, more than 8.5% of them singletons; the top ten hold about 2.7%. Sequencing used CD4+ T cells, either the whole sample or a sorted fraction (not recorded which). These receptors originate from a human donor in good health.

This clonotype was detected only a few times. DNA for the CDR3: TGCAGTGCTAGCGTTCTTAGCTCCTACGAGCAGTACTTC. Its protein is CSASVLSSYEQYF. The V gene is TRBV20-1, the J gene TRBJ2-7; D gene ambiguous. Germline V CDR1 and CDR2: DFQATT, SNEGSKA (reference sequence). The CDR3 is 13 amino acids. The V gene lost 3 bases and the J gene lost 0 bases, with 9 bases spanning the gap.

This clonotype was observed at least ten times. This chain uses TRBV20-1 with TRBJ1-4, with 8 bases lining up with TRBD1. Losses at the gene ends were 7 bases for V and 5 bases for J; bases not matched to a gene: 6. CDR3 length: 13 amino acids. The germline V gene has CDR1 DFQATT and CDR2 SNEGSKA (reference sequence). The DNA of the CDR3 is TGCAGTGTCACGCGGACAGGGAATGAAAAACTGTTTTTT. Encoded protein: CSVTRTGNEKLFF.

This clonotype has ten or more counts. The chain has TRBV5-5 and TRBJ1-3; 7 bases line up with TRBD1. V lost 1 base to trimming and J lost 3 bases; unmatched junction nucleotides: 1. CDR3 length: 14 amino acids. Germline V gene data show CDR1 as SGHKS and CDR2 as YYEKEE (reference sequence). The CDR3, as DNA: TGTGCCAGCAGCTTGACAGGGGTTGGAAACACCATATATTTT. Residues: CASSLTGVGNTIYF.

As concerns this clonotype: This clone may be a read error of a much larger clone one base away. The genes are TRBV20-1 and TRBJ2-5; D is ambiguous. This CDR3 is built from 11 residues. Germline V gene lookup returns CDR1 DFQATT and CDR2 SNEGSKA (reference sequence). The V end was cut by 5 bases, the J end by 6 bases, with 10 bases between. CDR3 DNA: TGCAGTGCTCCAAATCGAAAGACCCAGTACTTC. The encoded protein is CSAPNRKTQYF.

On this clonotype: Being one base from a much bigger clone, this may be a read error. V and J are TRBV15 and TRBJ2-1; 7 positions match TRBD2. The CDR3 spans 13 residues. CDR1 and CDR2 (germline): LNHNV, YYDKDF (reference sequence). The CDR3 spells CAASRELATEQFF. Here the CDR3 DNA reads TGTGCCGCCAGCAGAGAACTAGCGACTGAGCAGTTCTTC.

This clonotype was observed many times. The chain recombines TRBV28 with TRBJ2-7; 8 bases are shared with TRBD2. J lost 4 bases, V lost 11 bases, and 7 bases had no gene match. Germline V CDR1 and CDR2: MDHEN, SYDVKM. The CDR3 runs to 12 residues. The CDR3 DNA reads as TGTGCCGCGGCGGGAGGTCGGTACGAGCAGTACTTC. Protein product: CAAAGGRYEQYF.

This clonotype was detected many times. This chain uses TRBV30 with TRBJ2-7; D uncertain. The V gene's germline CDR1 is GTSNPN and CDR2 SVGIG (reference sequence). This CDR3 comprises 12 residues. Trimming shortened V by 3 bases and J by 2 bases, and 8 bases separated the two germline ends. The CDR3 coding sequence is TGTGCCTGGAGCGATACCCCCTACGAGCAGTACTTC. Translation: CAWSDTPYEQYF.

The V and J genes are TRBV30 and TRBJ1-6; D unresolved. The germline V gene has CDR1 GTSNPN and CDR2 SVGIG (reference sequence). This CDR3 spans 13 amino acids. The V end lost 0 bases, the J end lost 12 bases, and 12 bases lay between the germline ends. CDR3 loop: CAWSVHSLEPLHF. The CDR3 DNA reads as TGTGCCTGGAGTGTACACTCTTTGGAACCCCTCCACTTT.

There are many counts of this clonotype. The DNA is left out, because the CDR3 cannot be placed on it with certainty; the CDR3 is given as TCRdb lists it. The chain combines TRBV10-3 with TRBJ1-3; the table's D call TRBD1 went unverified against the DNA. The germline V gene has CDR1 ENHRY and CDR2 SYGVKD. From its first to its last residue, the CDR3 has 14 amino acids. CDR3 region: CAISSSGQGNTIYF.

This clonotype was observed many times. The chain employs TRBV20-1 and TRBJ2-5, with 8 positions matching TRBD1. CDR1 is DFQATT and CDR2 is SNEGSKA in the germline V gene (reference sequence). The CDR3 covers 12 residues. V lost 3 bases to trimming and J lost 5 bases; unmatched junction nucleotides: 2. The CDR3, as DNA: TGCAGTGCTAGCAACAGGGGGGAGACCCAGTACTTC. This translates into CSASNRGETQYF.

As regards this clonotype: Germline is not matched at one junction end, which may reflect a read error. The chain has TRBV6-2 or TRBV6-3 and TRBJ2-7; TRBD2 matches at 7 bases. The CDR3 is 16 amino acids. CDR1 MNHEY and CDR2 SVGEGT come from the germline V gene. CDR3 amino acids: CTSSYSAGLVPNEQYF. In DNA, the CDR3 is TGTACCAGCAGTTACTCGGCAGGACTAGTGCCCAACGAGCAGTACTTC.

This clonotype was observed many times. The CDR3 region has the DNA TGCGCCAGCAGCCCAGACAGGGTGAACACCGGGGAGCTGTTTTTT. Translated, it gives CASSPDRVNTGELFF. The V call is TRBV5-1, the J call TRBJ2-2, with 7 bases lining up with TRBD1. There are 15 residues in the CDR3. The J segment lost 1 base and the V segment lost 4 bases, leaving 4 bases of the junction unmatched. Germline CDR1 reads SGHRS; CDR2 reads YFSETQ.

The sample holds a few counts of this clonotype. One junction end does not reproduce the germline sequence, and a read error may be involved. The chain recombines TRBV28 with TRBJ2-7; TRBD2 might be the D (6 bases). The CDR3 totals 14 residues. Germline values: CDR1 MDHEN, CDR2 SYDVKM. The CDR3 DNA reads as TGTGCCCGCAGTTCCGGAGGGGCCATCTACGAGCAGTACTTC. Its translation: CARSSGGAIYEQYF.

This clonotype occurred many times. The chain uses TRBV25-1 and TRBJ1-2, with D unclear. Trimming took 4 bases from V and 3 from J, leaving 6 bases between them. Germline V CDR1 and CDR2: MGHDK, SYGVNS. The CDR3 loop spans 12 amino acids. CDR3 protein: CASSGSDYGYTF. The CDR3 coding sequence is TGTGCCAGCAGTGGGTCTGACTATGGCTACACCTTC.

This clonotype was observed at least ten times. This sequence joins TRBV20-1 and TRBJ2-3; D assignment may be TRBD1 or TRBD2 (6 bases each). This CDR3 is 13 amino acids long. V lost 2 bases to trimming and J lost 6 bases, with 12 bases between them. Per the germline V gene, CDR1 is DFQATT and CDR2 is SNEGSKA (reference sequence). The CDR3, as DNA: TGCAGTGCTAGAAGGCCGGGGGCGGATACGCAGTATTTT. Its protein is CSARRPGADTQYF.

The chain joins TRBV20-1 to TRBJ2-5; tentative D call: TRBD2 (6 bases). This CDR3 region has 12 residues. Germline V gives CDR1 DFQATT, CDR2 SNEGSKA (reference sequence). Trimming removed 7 bases at V and 5 bases at J, with 14 bases between. CDR3 nucleotides: TGCAGTGTGACTAGTGGCGTGGAGACCCAGTACTTC. As protein: CSVTSGVETQYF.

In its sample, this clonotype ranks as medium-sized. The J gene is TRBJ1-1, the V gene TRBV5-1, with TRBD1 matching 8 bases. Losses at the gene ends were 4 bases for V and 5 bases for J; bases not matched to a gene: 13. The CDR3 has 16 residues. CDR1 and CDR2 (germline): SGHRS, YFSETQ. The CDR3 nucleotides read TGCGCCAGCAGCCGCAATCTCAGGGGGCAGGAAACTGAAGCTTTCTTT. Translated, it gives CASSRNLRGQETEAFF.

Many counts were recorded for this clonotype. The CDR3 coding sequence is TGTGCCTCACGGGTGGCCCCGTGGGATGAGCAGTTCTTC. Its translation: CASRVAPWDEQFF. This chain uses TRBV18 with TRBJ2-1; D is unclear. Germline V lookup: CDR1 KGHSH, CDR2 LQKENI. Trimming took off 11 bases at V and 8 bases at J, with 19 bases between the two ends. The CDR3 consists of 13 residues. The full variable domain, in which reference TRBV18 and TRBJ2-1 provide the parts outside the CDR3, is NAGVMQNPRHLVRRRGQEARLRCSPMKGHSHVYWYRQLPEEGLKFMVYLQKENIIDESGMPKERFSAEFPKEGPSILRIQQVVRGDSAAYFCASRVAPWDEQFFGPGTRLTVL.